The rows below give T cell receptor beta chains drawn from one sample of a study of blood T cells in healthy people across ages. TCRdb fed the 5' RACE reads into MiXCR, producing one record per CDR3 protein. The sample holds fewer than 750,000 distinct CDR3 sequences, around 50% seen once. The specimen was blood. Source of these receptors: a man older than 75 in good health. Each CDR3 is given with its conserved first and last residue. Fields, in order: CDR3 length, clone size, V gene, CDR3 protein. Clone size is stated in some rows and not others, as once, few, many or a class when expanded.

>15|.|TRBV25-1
CASSERGPTYNEQFF
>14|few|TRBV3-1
CASSQDVVAYEQYF
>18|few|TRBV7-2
CASSSKGAGEGSYNEQFF
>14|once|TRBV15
CATSIRGEGETQYF
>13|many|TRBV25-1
CASSPRGVETQYF
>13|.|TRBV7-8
CASSPPIRDEQYF
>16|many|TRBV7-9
CASSSTSGRRSYEQYF
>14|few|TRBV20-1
CSALGLAGTYEQYF
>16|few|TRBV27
CASSLRPGLGNQPQHF
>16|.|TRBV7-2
CASSLMHKQNQETQYF
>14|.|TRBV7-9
CASSVGGPYNEQFF
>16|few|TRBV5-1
CASSSPSGAGNYGYTF
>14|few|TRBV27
CASSSTGGLYEQYF
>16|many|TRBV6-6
CASSYSAASGNYEQYF
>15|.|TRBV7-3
CASSQSGRARNEQFF
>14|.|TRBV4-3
CASSQAQGGTEAFF
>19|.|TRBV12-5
CTSGPGQATWRDSYNEQFF
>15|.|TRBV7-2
CASSPGLGTNSPLHF
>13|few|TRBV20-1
CSARAPYNNEQFF
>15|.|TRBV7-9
CASSRGDRVSHEQYF
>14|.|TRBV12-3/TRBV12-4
CASTLILMADTQYF
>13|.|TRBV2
CASSYRVVDEQYF
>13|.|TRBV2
CASRGGSADTQYF
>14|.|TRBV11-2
CAGSFGTSSVEQFF
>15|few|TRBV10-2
CASSEGAGGHNEQFF
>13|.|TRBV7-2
CASSVNPFGAQYF
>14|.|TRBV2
CASSVGQGYHEQYF
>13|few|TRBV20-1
CSAVTPSITEAFF
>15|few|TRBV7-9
CASSFRREGLGEQYF
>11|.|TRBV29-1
CSGPRGDTQYF
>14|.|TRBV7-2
CASSPLGVPETQYF
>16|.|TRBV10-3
CAISPKNREPYNEQFF
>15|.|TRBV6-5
CASSARTGASREQYF
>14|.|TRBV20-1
CSAGGGTLGYEQYF
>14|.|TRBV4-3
CVSSLAGDSYEQYF
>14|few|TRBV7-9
CASSLREGQETQYF
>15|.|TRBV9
CASSPSGGDGNEQFF
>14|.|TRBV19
CASSKGQVSQPQHF
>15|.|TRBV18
CASSRTGDGDNEQFF